This T cell receptor beta chain was recorded in a study of T cells in Graves' hyperthyroidism and ophthalmopathy (dated by TCRdb to 2018 to 2020). About the study as a whole: A discovery cohort of about a hundred patients, 43 with Graves' ophthalmopathy and under 60 with stable Graves' hyperthyroidism, was used to find distinguishing TCR V-J signatures. Prospective prediction of ophthalmopathy was tested in an independent validation cohort of fewer than 20 hyperthyroidism patients and around 16 patients who later progressed to ophthalmopathy. The 100 or so discovery patients were divided at random into training and test sets in a 7:3 ratio. In roughly six Graves' hyperthyroidism patients, the study also compared T-cell repertoires from thyroid tissue with T-cell repertoires from blood. Following sampling, methimazole starting at 30 mg daily was given to hyperthyroidism patients, and high-dose intravenous methylprednisolone was given to ophthalmopathy patients. The paper reports TCR Vbeta CDR3 sequencing of over 120 peripheral blood samples: around 41 ophthalmopathy, around 80 hyperthyroidism and approximately 17 progressor patients. Results and caveats for the whole study, not just this receptor: A model built on a 13 V-J signature distinguished ophthalmopathy from stable hyperthyroidism, reaching 85% to 90% sensitivity and about 81% specificity in cross-validation and 80%/75% in testing. Blood samples also contained most of the expanded thyroid clonotypes (frequency above 0.001), which suggests that blood repertoires may reflect thyroid immune responses. During validation, the model predicted progression to ophthalmopathy a median of roughly six months ahead of onset, with around 71% sensitivity and more than 72% specificity. No statistical method was used to set the sample size in advance, and investigators knew the group allocation.

Any patient with an uncontrolled infection, another autoimmune disease, pregnancy or lactation was excluded. Diagnoses were established on the basis of clinical symptoms, serum thyroxine and TRAb, thyroid ultrasound, and orbital computed tomography. Total RNA was extracted with Trizol reagent, and quality was checked on an Agilent 2100 Bioanalyzer. Per the germline V gene, SQVTM is the CDR1 and ANQGSEA is the CDR2. The CDR3, from cysteine to phenylalanine, totals 11 residues. Only CDR3 DNA is held: 33 bases, read in frame from base 1. A distance of 7 bases separates the germline ends of V and J, which lose 8 bases and 0 bases respectively. In the case of this clonotype: The clone's antigen remains unknown. No per-base quality is available; no much larger clone lies one base away.

The TCR beta CDR3 regions were amplified from RNA transcripts. The first round of RT-PCR for the TCR CDR3 was performed with the HTBI primer set and the Qiagen OneStep RT-PCR kit. A second multiplex PCR round built the libraries, followed by size selection and purification. The libraries were sequenced on an Illumina HiSeq2000 using paired-end 100 bp reads. In the authors' own workflow: SOAPnuke was used to process the raw data, with reads discarded if the reads contained adapters or uncalled bases, had a mean Phred below 15, or lacked an exact constant-primer or identifier match. High-quality paired reads were merged with COPE v1.2.5, and unique nucleotide sequences were defined as clonotypes. MiTCR v1.1 was used to align clonotypes to the IMGT TRBV, TRBD and TRBJ reference segments. Analysis was restricted to V-J combinations with a frequency above 0.0001, which covered about 99% of repertoires. The TCS score was defined as the ratio of F50 (clonal expansion) to E x V (chaos), calculated using BLOSUM62-based TCRdist between CDR3 peptides within each V-J. Welch's t-statistics and random forest reduced around 550 V-J features to roughly 13, which were used in a naive Bayes classifier (R e1071). The similarity between thyroid and blood repertoires was quantified using the Morisita-Horn index. Clones were called with MiXCR by TCRdb after fastp trimmed the public reads at Q25, and only in-frame beta chains were retained. Records with the same CDR3 protein are collapsed into one entry carrying the most frequent genes and DNA. These V and J calls derive from TCRdb rather than the authors' analysis. This sample lists more than 550,000 distinct CDR3 sequences; about 45% were detected once. The ten largest clones add up to less than 9.5% of the sample.

Specimen: peripheral blood or thyroid tissue (not recorded which). The source of this sequence is an adult man with Graves' disease, either hyperthyroidism or ophthalmopathy (not recorded which). The chain couples TRBV29-1 to TRBJ1-1; 6 matching bases give a weak D call of TRBD1. The CDR3 reads as follows: CSRQVNTEAFF. Here is the DNA: TGCAGCAGACAGGTGAACACTGAAGCTTTCTTT.